These 14 T cell receptor beta chains were sequenced from one sample in a study of T-cell reconstitution after alpha-beta-depleted transplantation in children. A library of TCRbeta sequences, prepared with unique molecular identifiers, was generated. Using its own MiXCR run on the PCR reads, TCRdb lists one record per CDR3 protein. The sample yields a few hundred thousand distinct CDR3 sequences, around a tenth seen once. The source was peripheral blood, collected 180 days after TCRalphabeta/CD19-depleted stem cell transplant. These receptors were obtained from a male patient between 2 and 15 years old who had a stem cell transplant for chronic granulomatous disease, so the T cells may come from the graft donor.

The chain couples TRBV2 to TRBJ2-1; 7 bases line up with TRBD2. V shed 1 base, J shed 9 bases, and the junction held 3 bases outside the gene matches. CDR1 and CDR2 (germline): SNHLY, FYNNEI. CDR3 length: 13 amino acids. The CDR3 DNA sequence: TGTGCCAGCAGTGAAGTACTAGCGTCTGAGCAGTTCTTC. Its translation: CASSEVLASEQFF.

Comments on this clonotype: A read error may explain this, as a much larger clone is one base away. The chain recombines TRBV5-5 with TRBJ1-3; no firm D call. The germline V and J ends were trimmed by 0 bases and 0 bases, with 7 bases remaining between them. This CDR3 comprises 15 residues. In germline, CDR1 is SGHKS, CDR2 YYEKEE (reference sequence). CDR3 protein: CASSLALSSGNTIYF. The CDR3 DNA follows: TGTGCCAGCAGCTTGGCCCTGAGCTCTGGAAACACCATATATTTT.

This clonotype was picked up many times. The chain joins TRBV20-1 to TRBJ1-1; D remains unclear. Germline V gives CDR1 DFQATT, CDR2 SNEGSKA (reference sequence). CDR3 length: 12 residues. The V and J ends lost 2 bases and 1 base respectively, with 5 bases between them. The CDR3 spells CSARNANTEAFF. CDR3 nucleotide sequence: TGCAGTGCTAGAAACGCGAACACTGAAGCTTTCTTT.

This clonotype was observed at least ten times. The V gene is TRBV15, the J gene TRBJ2-5; 11 bases fit TRBD2. With 0 bases clipped from V and 5 bases from J, the junction kept 2 bases outside the gene matches. Germline CDR1 reads LNHNV; CDR2 reads YYDKDF (reference sequence). The length of the CDR3 is 15 residues. CDR3 DNA sequence: TGTGCCACCAGCAGAGACCCTAGCGGGGGGGAGACCCAGTACTTC. This sequence encodes CATSRDPSGGETQYF.

This clonotype came up many times. The rearrangement links TRBV12-3 or TRBV12-4 to TRBJ1-4, with D possibly matching TRBD1 (5 bases). Trimming removed 3 bases at V and 8 bases at J, with 13 bases between. The CDR3 contains 14 residues. CDR3: CASSFGGSWEKLFF. CDR3 in DNA: TGTGCCAGCAGTTTCGGGGGGTCTTGGGAAAAACTGTTTTTT.

Many counts were recorded for this clonotype. The V call is TRBV7-9, the J call TRBJ2-7, with D tentatively TRBD1 (6 bases). Germline CDR1 is SEHNR and CDR2 is FQNEAQ (reference sequence). With 3 bases removed from V and 7 bases from J, the gap between germline ends came to 13 bases. CDR3 length: 13 residues. The CDR3 sequence: CASSFRGTGEQYF. CDR3 sequence (DNA): TGTGCCAGCAGCTTCCGTGGTACAGGGGAGCAGTACTTC.

This clonotype was detected many times. The chain employs TRBV12-3 or TRBV12-4 and TRBJ2-1; 8 bases are shared with TRBD1. After removal of 6 bases from V and 6 bases from J, the junction contained 7 bases not matched to a gene. The CDR3 totals 14 residues. The CDR3 nucleotides are TGTGCCAGCAGCCATGACACAGGGGGCAATGAGCAGTTCTTC. Protein: CASSHDTGGNEQFF.

This clonotype showed up many times. The chain is built from TRBV6-5 and TRBJ2-7; TRBD1 is a possible D gene (5 bases). Germline V gives CDR1 MNHEY, CDR2 SVGAGI. V shed 6 bases and J shed 1 base, with 13 bases lying between them. CDR3 length: 14 amino acids. The CDR3 loop reads CASRSRGPSYEQYF. The CDR3 nucleotides read TGTGCCAGCAGGTCAAGGGGCCCTTCCTACGAGCAGTACTTC.

With regard to this clonotype: A much larger clonotype is one base distant, so this may be a read error. The chain is built from TRBV4-2 and TRBJ2-7; 7 nucleotides match TRBD1. The germline V gene has CDR1 LGHNA and CDR2 YNFKEQ. The CDR3 sequence is 15 residues long. V was clipped by 0 bases and J by 2 bases; unmatched bases: 4. CDR3 DNA: TGTGCCAGCAGCCAAGACCGGGACAGTGCCTACGAGCAGTACTTC. Translation: CASSQDRDSAYEQYF.

This clonotype was picked up many times. V is TRBV12-3 or TRBV12-4 and J is TRBJ2-3, with D perhaps matching TRBD2 (6 bases). The CDR3 is 14 amino acids. The V end lost 6 bases, the J end lost 4 bases, and 14 bases lay between the germline ends. Here the CDR3 reads CASRAGYRADTQYF. The CDR3 DNA sequence: TGTGCCAGCAGAGCGGGCTACCGGGCAGATACGCAGTATTTT.

The table lists this clonotype with many counts. The J gene is TRBJ2-7, the V gene TRBV20-1; 11 positions match TRBD2. Germline CDR1 and CDR2: DFQATT and SNEGSKA (reference sequence). J lost 6 bases, V lost 2 bases, and 6 bases had no gene match. The CDR3 sequence is 14 residues long. The CDR3 DNA reads TGCAGTGCTAGACCAAGACTAGCGGGAAGCGAGCAGTACTTC. Encoded protein: CSARPRLAGSEQYF.

With respect to this clonotype: With a much larger clone just one base away, this may be a read error. This chain connects TRBV12-3 or TRBV12-4 to TRBJ2-5, with no clear D. This CDR3 contains 15 residues. CDR3 bases: TGTGCCAGCAGTATGAATCTGGGGTCCCAAGAGACCCAGTCCTTC. The encoded protein is CASSMNLGSQETQSF.

This clonotype was recorded at least ten times. This rearrangement joins TRBV3-1 to TRBJ2-1, with 12 bases aligning to TRBD2. In germline, CDR1 is LGHDT, CDR2 YNNKEL (reference sequence). V lost 6 bases, J lost 8 bases, and 11 bases stayed unmatched. This CDR3 contains 16 residues. DNA of the CDR3: TGTGCCAGCAGTCCAACACTAGCGGGAGGTAACTATGAGCAGTTCTTC. It codes for CASSPTLAGGNYEQFF.

This clonotype has at least ten counts. This sequence joins TRBV27 and TRBJ2-7, with D unclear. CDR3 length equals 13 residues. V lost 7 bases, J lost 4 bases, and 14 bases lay in between. Germline CDR1 reads MNHEY; CDR2 reads SMNVEV (reference sequence). The CDR3 loop is CASKPTGAYEQYF. In DNA, the CDR3 is TGTGCCAGCAAGCCAACGGGCGCGTACGAGCAGTACTTC.